The next 11 T cell receptor beta chains were all read from a single sample in a study of blood T cell repertoires in COVID-19. Here immunoSEQ multiplex PCR was the method, and the copy in TCRdb shows in-frame clones only, minus some. The sample holds about 200,000 clones, approximately 87% seen once. Sequencing used peripheral blood. These receptors all come from a woman aged 45-60 years with acute or convalescent COVID-19.

V and J are TRBV7-2 and TRBJ2-3; 15 bases match TRBD2. CDR3 length: 19 amino acids. Per germline, CDR1 SGHTA and CDR2 FQGNSA. The J segment lost 6 bases and the V segment lost 2 bases, leaving 12 bases of the junction unmatched. This CDR3 reads CASSLNRGLGTSGGDTQYF. The CDR3 bases are TGTGCCAGCAGCTTAAACAGGGGACTGGGGACTAGCGGGGGGGATACGCAGTATTTT.

The chain has TRBV12-3 or TRBV12-4 and TRBJ1-1, with TRBD1 as a possible D gene (6 bases). The CDR3 totals 13 residues. V lost 3 bases and J lost 4, with 9 bases in between. The CDR3 sequence is CASSFQGFTEAFF. The CDR3 DNA is TGTGCCAGCAGTTTCCAGGGGTTCACTGAAGCTTTCTTT.

The V and J genes are TRBV6-4 and TRBJ2-1, with 9 bases matching TRBD1. The CDR3 contains 16 residues. Germline V gives CDR1 MRHNA, CDR2 SNTAGT. The V gene end was trimmed by 2 bases and the J gene end by 3 bases; junction bases not matched to a gene: 5. The CDR3 sequence: CASSDNRDRVYNEQFF. Written as DNA, the CDR3 is TGTGCCAGCAGTGACAATCGGGACAGGGTCTACAATGAGCAGTTCTTC.

This chain joins TRBV5-4 and TRBJ2-5; TRBD2 aligns across 9 bases. Losses at the gene ends were 3 bases for V and 4 bases for J; bases not matched to a gene: 13. Germline values: CDR1 SGHNT, CDR2 YYREEE (reference sequence). CDR3 length: 17 residues. CDR3 amino acids: CASSSGGGRGDRETQYF. CDR3 coding DNA: TGTGCCAGCAGCTCGGGGGGCGGGAGGGGAGATAGAGAGACCCAGTACTTC.

This clone appeared a single time. J is TRBJ2-5 and V is TRBV19; 8 bases are shared with TRBD2. CDR3 size: 16 residues. J gave up 4 bases and V 1 base, and 8 bases lay outside the gene matches. Germline CDR1 is LNHDA and CDR2 is SQIVND (reference sequence). The CDR3 protein is CASSIVPRGGLETQYF. The CDR3 nucleotides are TGTGCCAGTAGTATAGTACCCCGGGGGGGGCTAGAGACCCAGTACTTC. Complete variable domain (other parts from reference TRBV19 and TRBJ2-5): DGGITQSPKYLFRKEGQNVTLSCEQNLNHDAMYWYRQDPGQGLRLIYYSQIVNDFQKGDIAEGYSVSREKKESFPLTVTSAQKNPTAFYLCASSIVPRGGLETQYFGPGTRLLVL.

The chain couples TRBV11-2 to TRBJ2-3, with a tentative D call TRBD1 (6 bases). The germline V and J ends were trimmed by 2 bases and 3 bases, with 12 bases remaining between them. This CDR3 has 15 amino acids. The germline gives CDR1 SGHAT, CDR2 FQNNGV. DNA for the CDR3: TGTGCCAGCAGCTTAAACTCCCAGGGGACAGATACGCAGTATTTT. Amino acids: CASSLNSQGTDTQYF.

The chain is built from TRBV7-8 and TRBJ2-3; D unclear. In germline, CDR1 is SGHVS, CDR2 FQNEAQ. CDR3 length: 13 amino acids. The V gene lost 4 bases and the J gene lost 10 bases, with 15 bases spanning the gap. The CDR3 region is CASSSLTDLPQYF. DNA for the CDR3: TGTGCCAGCAGCTCTCTGACTGATCTTCCGCAGTATTTT.

The V gene is TRBV10-3, the J gene TRBJ2-1; 9 nucleotides agree with TRBD2. CDR1 ENHRY and CDR2 SYGVKD come from the germline V gene. This CDR3 is 17 amino acids long. V lost 7 bases and J lost 9; bases outside the gene matches: 19. Here the CDR3 reads CAINSPRLAESSGEQFF. CDR3 nucleotide sequence: TGTGCCATCAACTCACCCCGACTAGCGGAGTCCTCGGGTGAGCAGTTCTTC.

This clone was seen a few times. The chain links TRBV11-2 to TRBJ2-1; 8 nucleotides match TRBD1. CDR3 size: 15 residues. V shed 5 bases and J 7 bases; nucleotides not matched to a gene: 10. Looked up from germline, CDR1 is SGHAT and CDR2 is FQNNGV. In DNA form, the CDR3 reads TGTGCCAGCAGCCTCCAGGGGGCGTTGAGGAATGAGCAGTTCTTC. As protein: CASSLQGALRNEQFF.

The CDR3 coding sequence is TGTGCCAGCAGGGGCGGGGGGGCCCTACTCCAGCAGTACTTC. This translates into CASRGGGALLQQYF. The gene calls are TRBV6-5 and TRBJ2-7; 9 bases agree with TRBD2. Germline CDR1 is MNHEY and CDR2 is SVGAGI. The junction had 11 bases not matched to a gene; V was cut back by 6 bases and J by 8 bases. The CDR3 is made up of 14 amino acids.

The chain uses TRBV24-1 and TRBJ2-3, with TRBD1 matching 9 bases. The trim removed 1 base at V and 3 bases at J, leaving 4 bases unmatched. The CDR3 is made up of 16 amino acids. CDR1 and CDR2 (germline): KGHDR, SFDVKD. The CDR3 coding sequence is TGTGCCACCAGTGATTTTCAGGGGACAGGGACAGATACGCAGTATTTT. Its protein is CATSDFQGTGTDTQYF.